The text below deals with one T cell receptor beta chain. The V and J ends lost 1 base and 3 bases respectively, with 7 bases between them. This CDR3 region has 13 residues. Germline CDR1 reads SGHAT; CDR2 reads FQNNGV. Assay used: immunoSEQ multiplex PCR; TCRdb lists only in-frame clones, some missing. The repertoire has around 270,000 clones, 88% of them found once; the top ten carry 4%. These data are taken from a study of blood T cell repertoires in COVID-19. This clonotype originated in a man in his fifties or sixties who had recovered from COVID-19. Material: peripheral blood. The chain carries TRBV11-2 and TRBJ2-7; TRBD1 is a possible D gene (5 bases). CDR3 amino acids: CASSLGTLYEQYF. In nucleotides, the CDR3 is TGTGCCAGCAGCTTAGGGACACTCTACGAGCAGTACTTC.